These 5 T cell receptor beta chains came from one sample sequenced in a study of beta chain features in type 1 diabetes. Since all of the isolated RNA was reverse transcribed, expressed TCRB transcripts were what got sequenced. Some clones are missing from TCRdb's copy, which holds only in-frame ones; the method was immunoSEQ multiplex PCR. The sample records some 150,000 clones, about 12% being singletons. Whole-study results and caveats: Type 1 diabetes patients had TCRB CDR3s that were shorter (moderately but significantly so) in all four CD4+ subsets.

Their antigens remain unidentified. The sequencing input was central memory CD4+ T cells from blood. The receptors were sampled from a man aged 18 to 30 with type 1 diabetes.

This chain uses TRBV27 with TRBJ1-1, with 7 bases lining up with TRBD1. This CDR3 has 13 residues. The germline V gene has CDR1 MNHEY and CDR2 SMNVEV (reference sequence). Trimming cost V 4 bases and J 7 bases; bases outside gene matches: 6. The CDR3 nucleotides are TGTGCCAGCAGTTCACAGGGGCCCCTTGAAGCTTTCTTT. The encoded protein is CASSSQGPLEAFF.

The rearrangement joins TRBV6-1 to TRBJ1-1; D call uncertain. The germline gives CDR1 MNHNS, CDR2 SASEGT. The CDR3 totals 15 residues. V lost 2 bases and J lost 5, with 15 bases in between. The CDR3, as DNA: TGTGCCAGCAGTGAACCCTGGCCCGGGGAGACTGAAGCTTTCTTT. It yields the protein CASSEPWPGETEAFF.

V is TRBV5-1 and J is TRBJ1-2, with D possibly TRBD1 on 6 matching bases. V was clipped by 3 bases and J by 5 bases, with 17 bases between them. The CDR3 runs to 15 residues. Germline lookup yields CDR1 SGHRS and CDR2 YFSETQ. Written as DNA, the CDR3 is TGCGCCAGCAGCTCCGCTGAACAGGGAGGGTATGGCTACACCTTC. Encoded protein: CASSSAEQGGYGYTF. The full variable domain, rest sourced from reference TRBV5-1 and TRBJ1-2, is KAGVTQTPRYLIKTRGQQVTLSCSPISGHRSVSWYQQTPGQGLQFLFEYFSETQRNKGNFPGRFSGRQFSNSRSEMNVSTLELGDSALYLCASSSAEQGGYGYTFGSGTRLTVV.

The chain combines TRBV18 with TRBJ1-6, with 7 bases aligning to TRBD1. V lost 3 bases to trimming and J lost 5 bases; unmatched junction nucleotides: 7. The CDR3 is 16 amino acids. Germline V gene lookup returns CDR1 KGHSH and CDR2 LQKENI. The CDR3 spells CASSPGQLDDNSPLHF. The CDR3 DNA reads TGTGCCAGCTCACCGGGACAGTTGGACGATAATTCACCCCTCCACTTT.

This clone has only a few counts. The chain links TRBV7-9 to TRBJ1-4, with D tentatively TRBD1 (6 bases). The CDR3 runs to 14 residues. CDR1 is SEHNR and CDR2 is FQNEAQ in the germline V gene (reference sequence). Trimming removed 6 bases from V and 8 bases from J, with 16 bases in between. The CDR3 sequence: CASRTGQNGEKLFF. CDR3 DNA: TGTGCCAGCAGGACTGGACAGAATGGCGAAAAACTGTTTTTT.